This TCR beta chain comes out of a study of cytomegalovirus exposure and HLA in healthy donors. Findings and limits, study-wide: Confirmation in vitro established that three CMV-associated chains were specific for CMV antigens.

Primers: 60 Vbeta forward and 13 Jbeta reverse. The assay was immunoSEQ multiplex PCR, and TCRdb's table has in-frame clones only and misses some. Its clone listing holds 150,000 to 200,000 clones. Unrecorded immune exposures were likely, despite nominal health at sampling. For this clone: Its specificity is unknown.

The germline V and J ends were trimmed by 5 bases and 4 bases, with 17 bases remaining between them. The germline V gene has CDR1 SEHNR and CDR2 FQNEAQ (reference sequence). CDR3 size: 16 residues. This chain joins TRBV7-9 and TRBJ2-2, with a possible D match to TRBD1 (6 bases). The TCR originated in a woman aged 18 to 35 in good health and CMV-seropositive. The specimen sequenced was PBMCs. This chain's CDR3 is CASSPSGAGGTGELFF. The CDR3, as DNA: TGTGCCAGCAGCCCCTCAGGGGCTGGGGGCACCGGGGAGCTGTTTTTT.